A selection of T cell receptor beta chains follows, all from one sample in a study of OX40 agonist ivuxolimab in advanced cancers. Clones were read by immunoSEQ multiplex PCR, and TCRdb kept only the in-frame ones, dropping some. The sample consists of 75,000 to 85,000 clones, about nine tenths of them appearing once. The sample in question was CD4+ or CD8+ T cells sorted from blood, obtained in a trial of the OX40 agonist ivuxolimab. These receptors came from an adult with an advanced solid tumor such as melanoma, head and neck, liver or kidney cancer. The conserved cysteine and the conserved F or W are not part of the CDR3 here. Not all rows give a size; the values are once, few, many and, for expanded clones, a class.

>few|TRBV28|TRBJ1-5
ASTRGTADQPQH
>NA|TRBV27|TRBJ2-7
ASSPTSFSYEQY
>NA|TRBV7-2|TRBJ2-1
ASSISGRATNEQF
>NA|TRBV27|TRBJ1-2
ASRKIPGTGVKAGYT
>few|TRBV18|TRBJ1-4
ASSRTRRTNEKLF
>NA|TRBV7-2|TRBJ2-3
ASRFSGTDTQY
>NA|TRBV2|TRBJ1-1
ASSGLLNTEAF
>NA|TRBV7-2|TRBJ1-4
ASSPGWANEKLF
>few|TRBV4-1|TRBJ1-2
ASSQVTSGYGYT
>NA|TRBV7-6|TRBJ2-2
ASSVGLAGGYTGELF